Presented here are 31 T cell receptor beta chains from one specimen sequenced in a study of T cells in Graves' hyperthyroidism and ophthalmopathy. The CDR3 regions of TCR beta were amplified from RNA transcripts. The TCR CDR3 was amplified in a first-round RT-PCR using the HTBI primer set. One entry per CDR3 protein results from TCRdb running MiXCR on the multiplex PCR reads. This repertoire shows around 720,000 distinct CDR3 sequences, over 35% found once; its top ten account for more than 25%. Material for sequencing was blood. The origin of the receptors is a woman between 35 and 50 years old with Graves' hyperthyroidism.

Only a few counts were recorded for this clonotype. This chain connects TRBV20-1 to TRBJ1-1; possibly TRBD1 for D (5 bases). CDR3 length: 14 residues. Per germline, CDR1 DFQATT and CDR2 SNEGSKA (reference sequence). V lost 0 bases to trimming and J lost 6 bases, with 14 bases between them. CDR3 sequence: CSARDSRRGAEAFF. The CDR3 DNA follows: TGCAGTGCTAGAGATTCAAGAAGGGGCGCTGAAGCTTTCTTT.

This rearrangement joins TRBV19 to TRBJ1-1; 7 bases line up with TRBD1. This CDR3 contains 13 residues. V shed 8 bases, J shed 3 bases, and the junction held 6 bases outside the gene matches. Germline CDR1 is LNHDA and CDR2 is SQIVND (reference sequence). The DNA for the CDR3 is TGTGCCAGTTTTGACAGGGCGTACACTGAAGCTTTCTTT. Its translation is CASFDRAYTEAFF.

At least ten counts were recorded for this clonotype. The CDR3 sequence is CASSQDPGVVNSPLHF. The CDR3 DNA follows: TGCGCCAGCAGCCAAGATCCAGGCGTAGTTAATTCACCCCTCCACTTT. The chain couples TRBV4-3 to TRBJ1-6; D is unclear. Germline V gene sequence: CDR1 LGHNA, CDR2 YSLEER. V lost 0 bases to trimming and J lost 6 bases, with 12 bases between them. This CDR3 region has 16 residues.

The CDR3 protein is CASSRDRAHEQYF. CDR3 sequence (DNA): TGTGCCAGCAGCCGAGACAGGGCCCACGAGCAGTACTTC. The V call is TRBV6-5, the J call TRBJ2-7, with 7 bases that match TRBD1. The CDR3 totals 13 residues. The germline V gene encodes CDR1 MNHEY and CDR2 SVGAGI. V gave up 6 bases and J gave up 5 bases; unmatched junction bases: 7.

In this sample, this clonotype turned up a few times. The gene calls are TRBV6-5 and TRBJ1-5; D unclear. The V end was cut by 8 bases, the J end by 5 bases, with 16 bases between. The CDR3 totals 14 residues. The V gene's germline CDR1 is MNHEY and CDR2 SVGAGI. CDR3 bases: TGTGCCAGCCAGCCCGGGGTAGCAGATCAGCCCCAGCATTTT. Amino acids: CASQPGVADQPQHF.

There are a few counts of this clonotype. The V call is TRBV12-5, the J call TRBJ1-5; tentative D call: TRBD1 (6 bases). The CDR3 spans 17 residues. The germline CDR1 and CDR2 sequences are LGHNT and FRNRAP. The V and J ends lost 0 bases and 6 bases respectively, with 18 bases between them. In DNA form, the CDR3 reads TGTGCTAGTGGTTTGGTACCTTTTTCGGGGGCAGGTCAGCCCCAGCATTTT. As protein: CASGLVPFSGAGQPQHF.

To note about this clonotype: Since a much larger clone is just one base distant, this may be a read error. The chain links TRBV19 to TRBJ1-2, with D tentatively TRBD1 (5 bases). V lost 7 bases to trimming and J lost 7 bases, with 16 bases between them. This CDR3 has 13 amino acids. Germline lookup yields CDR1 LNHDA and CDR2 SQIVND (reference sequence). The CDR3 sequence is CASTDIGVLGYTF. The CDR3 coding sequence is TGTGCCAGTACGGACATCGGGGTCCTTGGCTACACCTTC. Filled out from reference TRBV19 and TRBJ1-2, the complete variable domain reads DGGITQSPKYLFRKEGQNVTLSCEQNLNHDAMYWYRQDPGQGLRLIYYSQIVNDFQKGDIAEGYSVSREKKESFPLTVTSAQKNPTAFYLCASTDIGVLGYTFGSGTRLTVV.

The V and J genes are TRBV4-3 and TRBJ2-7, with TRBD1 matching over 7 bases. This CDR3 has 15 residues. With 4 bases clipped from V and 3 bases from J, the junction kept 9 bases outside the gene matches. CDR1 is LGHNA, CDR2 YSLEER, per germline. CDR3 in amino acids: CASSPYTGAGYEQYF. CDR3 nucleotide sequence: TGCGCCAGCAGCCCCTACACAGGGGCCGGCTACGAGCAGTACTTC.

The chain couples TRBV10-3 to TRBJ1-2; 11 bases are shared with TRBD1. The CDR3 has 16 residues. With 10 bases clipped from V and 4 bases from J, the junction kept 14 bases outside the gene matches. The germline CDR1 and CDR2 sequences are ENHRY and SYGVKD. This CDR3 reads CASKLDRGTGGYGYTF. CDR3 in DNA: TGTGCCAGCAAACTCGATAGGGGGACAGGGGGCTATGGCTACACCTTC.

V gene TRBV10-3 combines with J gene TRBJ2-3; weak D call: TRBD2 (5 bases). The length of the CDR3 is 13 residues. CDR1 is ENHRY and CDR2 is SYGVKD in the germline V gene. The germline V and J ends were trimmed by 6 bases and 6 bases, with 13 bases remaining between them. As DNA, the CDR3 is TGTGCCATCAGCGGTTACCAGCGGGATACGCAGTATTTT. Residues: CAISGYQRDTQYF.

This clonotype was seen ten or more times. The chain has TRBV15 and TRBJ1-1; 7 bases are a match to TRBD1. In germline, CDR1 is LNHNV, CDR2 YYDKDF (reference sequence). V was pared by 4 bases and J by 6 bases, with 17 bases of the junction left unmatched. This CDR3 contains 17 residues. CDR3 bases: TGTGCCACCAGCAAACGACAGGGATTAGTGGGGCGCGCTGAAGCTTTCTTT. This sequence encodes CATSKRQGLVGRAEAFF.

Points on this clonotype: At one end, the junction sequence differs from germline, possibly due to a read error. This sequence joins TRBV5-5 and TRBJ2-6; the D gene is possibly TRBD1 (6 bases). CDR3 length: 17 residues. CDR1 SGHKS and CDR2 YYEKEE come from the germline V gene (reference sequence). In nucleotides, the CDR3 is TGCGCCAGCAGCCAAGACCGAACAGGGTCTGGGGCCAACGTCCTGACTTTC. This encodes CASSQDRTGSGANVLTF.

V is TRBV20-1 and J is TRBJ2-7, with 7 bases identical to TRBD2. The CDR3 is made up of 14 amino acids. After removal of 1 base from V and 4 bases from J, the junction contained 7 bases not matched to a gene. Germline values: CDR1 DFQATT, CDR2 SNEGSKA (reference sequence). As DNA, the CDR3 is TGCAGTGCTAGAGCCGGTTGGGGGGGTTACGAGCAGTACTTC. This gives the protein CSARAGWGGYEQYF.

This chain connects TRBV7-2 to TRBJ2-7; 10 bases are shared with TRBD1. This CDR3 spans 14 amino acids. Germline V gives CDR1 SGHTA, CDR2 FQGNSA. With 4 bases clipped from V and 7 bases from J, the junction kept 7 bases outside the gene matches. The CDR3 sequence: CASSSGTGVGEQYF. CDR3 DNA sequence: TGTGCCAGCAGCTCCGGGACAGGGGTCGGGGAGCAGTACTTC.

The chain has TRBV29-1 and TRBJ1-2, with 8 bases aligning to TRBD1. Germline assignment: CDR1 SQVTM and CDR2 ANQGSEA. Unmatched junction bases numbered 5, after V lost 4 bases and J lost 4 bases. CDR3 length equals 13 residues. DNA for the CDR3: TGCAGCGTTGCGGGACAGGCGGTCTATGGCTACACCTTC. This encodes CSVAGQAVYGYTF.

A single count supports this clonotype. The chain combines TRBV6-5 with TRBJ1-2; unclear D gene. V lost 6 bases and J lost 7, with 15 bases in between. The CDR3 has 13 amino acids. From germline, CDR1 is MNHEY and CDR2 SVGAGI. The CDR3 here is CASRRVPKFGYTF. The CDR3 DNA is TGTGCCAGCAGACGGGTCCCTAAATTTGGCTACACCTTC.

This clonotype was found many times. The chain is built from TRBV12-3 or TRBV12-4 and TRBJ1-1, with D possibly TRBD1 on 5 matching bases. The CDR3 covers 14 residues. V shed 7 bases and J shed 3 bases, with 15 bases lying between them. The CDR3 nucleotides read TGTGCCAGCACCTCCCCCCAGGGACACACTGAAGCTTTCTTT. Protein product: CASTSPQGHTEAFF.

This clonotype was seen a handful of times. The rearrangement links TRBV28 to TRBJ1-2, with 8 bases aligning to TRBD1. Germline values: CDR1 MDHEN, CDR2 SYDVKM. The CDR3 is 13 amino acids. V lost 7 bases, J lost 4 bases, and 5 bases stayed unmatched. The CDR3 nucleotides are TGTGCCAGCATCTCGGACAGGGCCTATGGCTACACCTTC. The encoded protein is CASISDRAYGYTF.

The gene calls are TRBV20-1 and TRBJ2-7; possibly TRBD2 for D (5 bases). The DNA matches TRBJ2-1 better at its end, which makes the J call doubtful. CDR3 size: 15 residues. Per the germline V gene, CDR1 is DFQATT and CDR2 is SNEGSKA (reference sequence). The CDR3 coding sequence is TGCAGTGCTAGCCCGGCGAGCGGAGGAAGAAATGAGCAGTTCTTC. This translates into CSASPASGGRNEQFF.

The J gene is TRBJ2-3, the V gene TRBV25-1, with 14 positions matching TRBD2. This CDR3 region has 22 residues. CDR1 and CDR2 from the germline V gene are MGHDK and SYGVNS. V gave up 1 base and J gave up 6 bases; unmatched junction bases: 21. The CDR3 nucleotides read TGTGCCAGCAGTGAATCCTACGCGATTAAGTCAAGACTAGCGGGAGGGCCTGATACGCAGTATTTT. The encoded protein is CASSESYAIKSRLAGGPDTQYF. Variable domain in full (rest from reference TRBV25-1 and TRBJ2-3): EADIYQTPRYLVIGTGKKITLECSQTMGHDKMYWYQQDPGMELHLIHYSYGVNSTEKGDLSSESTVSRIRTEHFPLTLESARPSHTSQYLCASSESYAIKSRLAGGPDTQYFGPGTRLTVL.

The gene calls are TRBV9 and TRBJ1-5, with 7 bases fitting TRBD1. Germline V lookup: CDR1 SGDLS, CDR2 YYNGEE. This CDR3 region has 16 residues. J gave up 3 bases and V 4 bases, and 10 bases lay outside the gene matches. DNA for the CDR3: TGTGCCAGCAGCCCTGGGGGGGACAGTGACAATCAGCCCCAGCATTTT. It encodes CASSPGGDSDNQPQHF.

The chain combines TRBV7-2 with TRBJ2-2, with 10 bases fitting TRBD2. Trimming took 6 bases from V and 5 from J; bases not matched to a gene: 6. The germline CDR1 and CDR2 sequences are SGHTA and FQGNSA. The CDR3 length is 15 residues. The DNA for the CDR3 is TGTGCCAGCAGTTCCGGACTAGCGGATACCGGGGAGCTGTTTTTT. It is translated as CASSSGLADTGELFF.

This clonotype was seen repeatedly, ten times or more. The V call is TRBV5-1, the J call TRBJ1-1, with TRBD1 as a possible D gene (5 bases). The germline CDR1 and CDR2 sequences are SGHRS and YFSETQ. V was clipped by 5 bases and J by 5 bases, with 13 bases between them. The CDR3 is made up of 13 amino acids. The CDR3 region has the DNA TGCGCCAGCAGGGATGCGGGACTGACTGAAGCTTTCTTT. As protein: CASRDAGLTEAFF.

A few counts support this clonotype. This chain connects TRBV5-4 to TRBJ2-7; 7 bases map to TRBD1. Germline V gene lookup returns CDR1 SGHNT and CDR2 YYREEE (reference sequence). The V gene end was trimmed by 0 bases and the J gene end by 1 base; junction bases not matched to a gene: 4. The CDR3 is 15 amino acids. This CDR3 reads CASSLGGGVSYEQYF. Written as DNA, the CDR3 is TGTGCCAGCAGCTTGGGAGGGGGCGTATCCTACGAGCAGTACTTC. Based on the CDR3 plus reference TRBV5-4 and TRBJ2-7, the full variable domain is ETGVTQSPTHLIKTRGQQVTLRCSSQSGHNTVSWYQQALGQGPQFIFQYYREEENGRGNFPPRFSGLQFPNYSSELNVNALELDDSALYLCASSLGGGVSYEQYFGPGTRLTVT.

This clonotype has just a few counts. The chain combines TRBV19 with TRBJ1-2; 8 nucleotides match TRBD1. CDR1 is LNHDA, CDR2 SQIVND, per germline (reference sequence). The V and J ends lost 7 bases and 5 bases, in that order; junction bases with no gene match: 12. The CDR3 has 15 amino acids. Written as DNA, the CDR3 is TGTGCCAGTACCTTCTCCGGGACAGGCGGGTATGGCTACACCTTC. Its protein is CASTFSGTGGYGYTF. Full variable domain (rest looked up from reference TRBV19 and TRBJ1-2): DGGITQSPKYLFRKEGQNVTLSCEQNLNHDAMYWYRQDPGQGLRLIYYSQIVNDFQKGDIAEGYSVSREKKESFPLTVTSAQKNPTAFYLCASTFSGTGGYGYTFGSGTRLTVV.

The chain joins TRBV28 to TRBJ1-2, with D hard to call. This CDR3 contains 12 residues. The germline CDR1 and CDR2 sequences are MDHEN and SYDVKM. Deletions cut 4 bases from V and 7 bases from J, with 10 bases between. The CDR3 loop is CASSWSLSGYTF. The CDR3 DNA is TGTGCCAGCAGTTGGTCCCTGAGTGGCTACACCTTC.

The chain couples TRBV10-3 to TRBJ1-4, with 8 bases lining up with TRBD1. Unmatched junction bases numbered 13, after V lost 5 bases and J lost 8 bases. Germline V CDR1 and CDR2: ENHRY, SYGVKD. This CDR3 spans 16 amino acids. In DNA form, the CDR3 reads TGTGCCATCAGTAATACACCGGGACAGGCGGTAGAAAAACTGTTTTTT. Protein product: CAISNTPGQAVEKLFF.

Note on this clonotype: A much larger clone differs from this one at a single base, so this may be a read error. This rearrangement joins TRBV6-9 to TRBJ2-6; D is unclear. V gave up 7 bases and J gave up 0 bases, with 10 bases separating them. Germline V gene lookup returns CDR1 MNHGY and CDR2 SVAAGI. This CDR3 comprises 15 residues. CDR3 nucleotide sequence: TGTGCCAGCAATGTGTCTCGCTCTGGGGCCAACGTCCTGACTTTC. Its translation: CASNVSRSGANVLTF.

The CDR3 region has the DNA TGCAGCGTCTTCGGGCAGGGGGAAGATACGCAGTATTTT. Protein product: CSVFGQGEDTQYF. The chain couples TRBV29-1 to TRBJ2-3; 7 bases are a match to TRBD1. Trimming cost V 6 bases and J 5 bases; bases outside gene matches: 8. CDR1 and CDR2 (germline): SQVTM, ANQGSEA. The CDR3 runs 13 residues.

This clonotype was counted many times. This CDR3 is CSATRQPPNYGYTF. In DNA form, the CDR3 reads TGCAGCGCCACGAGACAACCTCCTAACTATGGCTACACCTTC. The chain has TRBV29-1 and TRBJ1-2; unclear D gene. The CDR3 consists of 14 residues. Trimming shortened V by 7 bases and J by 0 bases, and 15 bases separated the two germline ends. Germline V lookup: CDR1 SQVTM, CDR2 ANQGSEA.

This clonotype was observed a handful of times. The chain combines TRBV12-3 or TRBV12-4 with TRBJ1-4; D is uncertain. CDR3 length equals 15 residues. V was clipped by 8 bases and J by 1 base, with 14 bases between them. CDR3 protein: CASSPGVRTNEKLFF. The DNA of the CDR3 is TGTGCCAGCTCCCCTGGAGTGAGAACTAATGAAAAACTGTTTTTT.